The rows below give T cell receptor beta chains drawn from one sample of a study of shared clonotypes between healthy human individuals. Method: immunoSEQ multiplex PCR; TCRdb's copy keeps in-frame clones and lacks some. The table includes about 680,000 clones, about 92% detected once. The specimen was naive CD8+ T cells sorted from blood. All receptors derive from a man aged 25 to 40 in good health. Both conserved end residues are part of each CDR3. The order of the fields is D gene, J gene, V gene, CDR3 length, clone size, CDR3 DNA, CDR3 protein. The D gene is left open where the match is weak. Rows give clone size only sometimes, using once, few, many, or a class for an expanded clone.

TRBD2	TRBJ2-5	TRBV28	18	.	TGTGCCAGCAGTTTATCGGGGCTAGCGGGAGGGACCCAAGAGACCCAGTACTTC	CASSLSGLAGGTQETQYF
.	TRBJ2-7	TRBV15	13	once	TGTGCCACCAGCAGGGACACCGAAGACGAGCAGTACTTC	CATSRDTEDEQYF
.	TRBJ2-1	TRBV5-5	18	.	TGTGCCAGCGTCGACAGACAGCCGGTTGGTAGCTCCTACAATGAGCAGTTCTTC	CASVDRQPVGSSYNEQFF
TRBD1	TRBJ1-5	TRBV27	14	.	TGTGCCAGCAACCCGACAGGGGCCGTTCAGCCCCAGCATTTT	CASNPTGAVQPQHF
.	TRBJ2-7	TRBV27	14	.	TGTGCCAGCAGTTTATCTCGACAGTCCTACGAGCAGTACTTC	CASSLSRQSYEQYF
TRBD1	TRBJ2-7	TRBV7-8	14	.	TGTGCCAGCAGCGGGACAGGGATTCAGTACGAGCAGTACTTC	CASSGTGIQYEQYF
TRBD2	TRBJ2-3	TRBV5-4	16	.	TGTGCCAGCAGCTTGCTTACTAGCGGGACCCCAGATACGCAGTATTTT	CASSLLTSGTPDTQYF
.	TRBJ2-2	TRBV9	13	once	TGTGCCAGCAGCGTATGGGGGACCGGGGAGCTGTTTTTT	CASSVWGTGELFF
TRBD2	TRBJ2-7	TRBV6-1	15	.	TGTGCCAGCAGGGGACTAGCGGAGGTCGGCTACGAGCAGTACTTC	CASRGLAEVGYEQYF
TRBD1	TRBJ2-5	TRBV11-2	14	.	TGTGCCAGCGCGGACAGGGGGACAGGAGAGACCCAGTACTTC	CASADRGTGETQYF
.	TRBJ1-2	TRBV2	15	.	TGTGCCAGCAGTGAAGCCGTTAGCCCAGGGCTTGGCTACACCTTC	CASSEAVSPGLGYTF
.	TRBJ1-2	TRBV28	15	few	TGTGCCAGCATAGACGGAGATGCACCAGACTATGGCTACACCTTC	CASIDGDAPDYGYTF
TRBD1	TRBJ2-1	TRBV7-7	15	.	TGTGCTAGCAGCGAAGACAGGGGGCTCTACAATGAGCAGTTCTTC	CASSEDRGLYNEQFF
.	TRBJ1-2	TRBV27	15	.	TGTGCCAGCAGACCCCGGAACCTATACGGCTATGGCTACACCTTC	CASRPRNLYGYGYTF
TRBD1	TRBJ1-4	TRBV9	16	.	TGTGCCAGCAGCGCGGGACAGGGGTTCACTAATGAAAAACTGTTTTTT	CASSAGQGFTNEKLFF
.	TRBJ2-3	TRBV10-3	14	.	TGTGCCATCAGTGACAAGTCTAGCACAGATACGCAGTATTTT	CAISDKSSTDTQYF
TRBD1	TRBJ1-1	TRBV4-2	12	.	TGTGCCAGCAGCCATGGGACAGGGACAGCTTTCTTT	CASSHGTGTAFF
TRBD1	TRBJ2-1	TRBV29-1	14	.	TGCAGCGTTGCCGGGACAGTCCCGTCGAATGAGCAGTTCTTC	CSVAGTVPSNEQFF
.	TRBJ2-7	TRBV27	13	.	TGTGCCAGCAGTTATCGGTTTACCTACGAGCAGTACTTC	CASSYRFTYEQYF
TRBD2	TRBJ2-7	TRBV7-2	15	.	TGTGCCAGCGTAGCGGGAGGGGCCAGCTCCTACGAGCAGTACTTC	CASVAGGASSYEQYF
.	TRBJ2-3	TRBV29-1	14	.	TGCAGCGTTGGTGTGAGAAGAAACACAGATACGCAGTATTTT	CSVGVRRNTDTQYF
.	TRBJ1-1	TRBV6-5	16	.	TGTGCCAGCAGTTACTCCCCCTGGACCCATGGCACTGAAGCTTTCTTT	CASSYSPWTHGTEAFF
.	TRBJ2-1	TRBV14	16	.	TGTGCCAGCAGCCAAGTGGGGGAAGAGACCTACAATGAGCAGTTCTTC	CASSQVGEETYNEQFF
.	TRBJ2-3	TRBV29-1	14	once	TGCAGCGTTGAAAGCGGGCTAAGCACAGATACGCAGTATTTT	CSVESGLSTDTQYF
.	TRBJ1-1	TRBV20-1	10	few	TGCAGTGCCAAAGGACTCGGGGCTTTCTTT	CSAKGLGAFF
.	TRBJ2-2	TRBV10-3	18	.	TGTGCCGCCGGCCCGGCGGACGCAGCTCGGGGATCAGCCGGGGAGCTGTTTTTT	CAAGPADAARGSAGELFF
.	TRBJ1-4	TRBV27	16	.	TGTGCCAGCAGTTCGGCATACCGACAACGCGATGAAAAACTGTTTTTT	CASSSAYRQRDEKLFF